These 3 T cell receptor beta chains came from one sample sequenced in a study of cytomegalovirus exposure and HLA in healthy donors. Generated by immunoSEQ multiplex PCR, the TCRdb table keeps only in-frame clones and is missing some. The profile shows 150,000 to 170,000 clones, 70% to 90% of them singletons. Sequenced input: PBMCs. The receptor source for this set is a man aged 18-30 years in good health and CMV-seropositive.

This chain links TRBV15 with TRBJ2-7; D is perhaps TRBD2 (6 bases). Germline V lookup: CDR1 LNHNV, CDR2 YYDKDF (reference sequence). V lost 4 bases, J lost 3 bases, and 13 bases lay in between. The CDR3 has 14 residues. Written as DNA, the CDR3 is TGTGCCACCAGCATCGGCGGGAAAGGCTACGAGCAGTACTTC. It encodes CATSIGGKGYEQYF. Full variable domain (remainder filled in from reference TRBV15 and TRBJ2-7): DAMVIQNPRYQVTQFGKPVTLSCSQTLNHNVMYWYQQKSSQAPKLLFHYYDKDFNNEADTPDNFQSRRPNTSFCFLDIRSPGLGDTAMYLCATSIGGKGYEQYFGPGTRLTVT.

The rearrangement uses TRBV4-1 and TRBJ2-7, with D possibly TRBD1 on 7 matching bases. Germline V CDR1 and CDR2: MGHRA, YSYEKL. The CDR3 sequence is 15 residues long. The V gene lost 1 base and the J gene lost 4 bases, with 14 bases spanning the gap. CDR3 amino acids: CASSQGGDRLYEQYF. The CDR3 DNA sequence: TGCGCCAGCAGCCAAGGCGGGGACAGATTGTACGAGCAGTACTTC.

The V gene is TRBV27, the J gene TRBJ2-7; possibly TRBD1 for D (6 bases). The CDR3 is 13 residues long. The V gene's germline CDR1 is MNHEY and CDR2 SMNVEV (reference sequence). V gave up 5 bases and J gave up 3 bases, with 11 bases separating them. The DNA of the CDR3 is TGTGCCAGCAGTGATGTCAGGGGCTACGAGCAGTACTTC. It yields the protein CASSDVRGYEQYF.